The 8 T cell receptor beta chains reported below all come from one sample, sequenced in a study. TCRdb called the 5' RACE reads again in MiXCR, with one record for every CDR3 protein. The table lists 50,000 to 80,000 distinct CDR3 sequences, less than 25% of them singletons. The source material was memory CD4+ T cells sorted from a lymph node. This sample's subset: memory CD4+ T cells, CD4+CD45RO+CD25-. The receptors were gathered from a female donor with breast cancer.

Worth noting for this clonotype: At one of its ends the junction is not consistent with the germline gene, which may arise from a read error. The CDR3 protein is CASSSTSGALAPQCF. As DNA, the CDR3 is TGTGCCAGCAGCTCGACTAGCGGAGCTTTGGCACCCCAGTGCTTC. The V gene is TRBV7-2, the J gene TRBJ2-1, with TRBD2 identical over 9 bases. The germline CDR1 and CDR2 sequences are SGHTA and FQGNSA. The CDR3 runs to 15 residues. The variable domain in full, with the rest retrieved from reference TRBV7-2 and TRBJ2-1, is GAGVSQSPSNKVTEKGKDVELRCDPISGHTALYWYRQSLGQGLEFLIYFQGNSAPDKSGLPSDRFSAERTGGSVSTLTIQRTQQEDSAVYLCASSSTSGALAPQCFGPGTRLTVL.

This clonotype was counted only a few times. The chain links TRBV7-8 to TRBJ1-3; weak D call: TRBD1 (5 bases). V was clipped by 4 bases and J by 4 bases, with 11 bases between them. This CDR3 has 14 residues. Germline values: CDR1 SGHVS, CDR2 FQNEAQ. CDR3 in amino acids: CASSSQGGGNTIYF. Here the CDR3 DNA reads TGTGCCAGCAGCTCCCAGGGTGGGGGAAACACCATATATTTT. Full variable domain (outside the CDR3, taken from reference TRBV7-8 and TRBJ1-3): GAGVSQSPRYKVAKRGQDVALRCDPISGHVSLFWYQQALGQGPEFLTYFQNEAQLDKSGLPSDRFFAERPEGSVSTLKIQRTQQEDSAVYLCASSSQGGGNTIYFGEGSWLTVV.

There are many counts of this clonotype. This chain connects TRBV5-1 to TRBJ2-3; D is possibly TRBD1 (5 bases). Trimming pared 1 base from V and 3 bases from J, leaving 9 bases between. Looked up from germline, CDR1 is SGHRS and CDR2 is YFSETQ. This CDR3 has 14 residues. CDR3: CASSLQGRTDTQYF. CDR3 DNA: TGCGCCAGCAGCTTGCAGGGAAGAACAGATACGCAGTATTTT. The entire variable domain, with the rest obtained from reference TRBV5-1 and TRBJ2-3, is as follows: KAGVTQTPRYLIKTRGQQVTLSCSPISGHRSVSWYQQTPGQGLQFLFEYFSETQRNKGNFPGRFSGRQFSNSRSEMNVSTLELGDSALYLCASSLQGRTDTQYFGPGTRLTVL.

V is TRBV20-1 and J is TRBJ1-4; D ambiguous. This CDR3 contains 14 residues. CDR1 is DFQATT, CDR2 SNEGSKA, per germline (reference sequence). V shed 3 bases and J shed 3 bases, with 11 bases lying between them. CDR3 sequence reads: CSASPPGSNEKLFF. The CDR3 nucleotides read TGCAGTGCTAGTCCGCCCGGGTCTAATGAAAAACTGTTTTTT.

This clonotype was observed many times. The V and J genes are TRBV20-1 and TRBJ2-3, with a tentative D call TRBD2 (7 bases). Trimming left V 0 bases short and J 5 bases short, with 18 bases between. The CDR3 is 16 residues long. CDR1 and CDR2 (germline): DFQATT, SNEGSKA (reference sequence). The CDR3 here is CSARDRLGGGIDTQYF. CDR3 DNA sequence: TGCAGTGCTAGAGATCGCTTGGGAGGGGGTATAGATACGCAGTATTTT.

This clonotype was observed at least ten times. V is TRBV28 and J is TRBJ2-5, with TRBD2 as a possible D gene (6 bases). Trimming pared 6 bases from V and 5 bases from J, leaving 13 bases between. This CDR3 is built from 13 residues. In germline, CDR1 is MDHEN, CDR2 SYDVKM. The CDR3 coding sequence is TGTGCCAGCAGCCCGGGACTCCCGGAGACCCAGTACTTC. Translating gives CASSPGLPETQYF.

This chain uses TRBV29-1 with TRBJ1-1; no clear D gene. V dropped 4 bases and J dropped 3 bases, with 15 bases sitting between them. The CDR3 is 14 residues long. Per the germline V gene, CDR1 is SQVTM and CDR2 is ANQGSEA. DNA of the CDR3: TGCAGCGTTGCTAGTTTTTTGGGAGACACTGAAGCTTTCTTT. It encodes CSVASFLGDTEAFF.

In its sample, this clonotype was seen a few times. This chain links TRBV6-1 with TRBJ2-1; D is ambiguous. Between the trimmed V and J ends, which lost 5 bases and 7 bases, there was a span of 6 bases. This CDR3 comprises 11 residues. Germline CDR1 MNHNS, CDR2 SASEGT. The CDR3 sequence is CASSPWNEQFF. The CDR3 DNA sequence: TGTGCCAGCAGTCCGTGGAATGAGCAGTTCTTC.